This T cell receptor beta chain is from a study of blood T cells in healthy people across ages. Study-level results: Investigators viewed diversity estimates from one million T cells as underestimates, the study reported. Observed TCR beta diversity showed a strong correlation with the percentage of naive T cells as measured by flow cytometry. Per million T cells, the diversity of TCR beta decreased roughly linearly as age advanced.

This clonotype has more than one count but fewer than ten. The target antigen is unknown. A second roughly 6 to 12 cycle PCR used barcoded and J-beta primers. MiXCR was run by TCRdb on the 5' RACE reads, yielding one entry per CDR3 protein. The sample lists 550,000 to 750,000 distinct CDR3 sequences, under 25% occurring once. This receptor was identified in a man between 65 and 85 years old in good health. Sequencing was done on a sample of blood.

CDR3 amino acids: CASSLERTGNLPQHF. The CDR3 DNA sequence: TGTGCCAGCAGTCTAGAACGGACAGGAAACTTGCCCCAGCATTTT. This chain links TRBV27 with TRBJ1-5; TRBD1 aligns across 7 bases. The V gene end was trimmed by 5 bases and the J gene end by 9 bases; junction bases not matched to a gene: 13. From germline, CDR1 is MNHEY and CDR2 SMNVEV (reference sequence). CDR3 length: 15 residues.